The rows below give T cell receptor beta chains drawn from one sample of a study of blood T cells in healthy people across ages. MiXCR, applied by TCRdb to the 5' RACE reads, yields one record per CDR3 protein. This sample has about 400,000 distinct CDR3 sequences, with 45% to 65% found just once. Sequencing was performed on blood. The receptors stem from a man aged 60 to 75 in good health. CDR3s include the opening cysteine and the closing phenylalanine or tryptophan. The D gene is left open where the match is weak. Rows give clone size only sometimes, using once, few, many, or a class for an expanded clone.

abundance | j_gene | d_gene | v_gene | CDR3aa | CDR3nt
NA | TRBJ1-2 | NA | TRBV6-5 | CASSYSSGNYGYTF | TGTGCCAGCAGTTACAGTTCCGGAAACTATGGCTACACCTTC
NA | TRBJ2-1 | TRBD2 | TRBV10-3 | CAISESSGAYNEQFF | TGTGCCATCAGTGAGTCTAGCGGGGCCTACAATGAGCAGTTCTTC
NA | TRBJ1-2 | NA | TRBV5-6 | CASSLTPYGYTF | TGTGCCAGCAGCCTGACACCCTATGGCTACACCTTC
few | TRBJ2-3 | NA | TRBV6-4 | CASSDGGGTDTQYF | TGTGCCAGCAGTGACGGCGGGGGCACAGATACGCAGTATTTT
NA | TRBJ2-3 | NA | TRBV30 | CAIHTASTDTQYF | TGTGCCATACATACAGCTAGCACAGATACGCAGTATTTT
many | TRBJ2-1 | TRBD2 | TRBV20-1 | CSARGTSGRPSYNEQFF | TGCAGTGCTAGGGGGACTAGCGGGAGGCCCTCCTACAATGAGCAGTTCTTC
medium-sized | TRBJ2-6 | NA | TRBV12-3/TRBV12-4 | CASSRADVWLAVGANVLTF | TGTGCCAGCAGTCGAGCGGATGTATGGCTAGCTGTTGGGGCCAACGTCCTGACTTTC
NA | TRBJ2-7 | TRBD1 | TRBV10-3 | CAISGGDRGWAYEQYF | TGTGCCATCAGTGGGGGAGACAGGGGATGGGCCTACGAGCAGTACTTC
NA | TRBJ2-2 | NA | TRBV2 | CASSEARGGTGELFF | TGTGCCAGCAGTGAAGCAAGGGGGGGCACCGGGGAGCTGTTTTTT
NA | TRBJ1-5 | NA | TRBV20-1 | CSAVRVGNQPQHF | TGCAGTGCCGTCAGGGTTGGCAATCAGCCCCAGCATTTT
NA | TRBJ2-7 | NA | TRBV7-2 | CASSLVGRADEQYF | TGTGCCAGCAGCTTAGTGGGAAGGGCTGACGAGCAGTACTTC
once | TRBJ1-4 | NA | TRBV6-2/TRBV6-3 | CASSYMGRDEKLFF | TGTGCCAGCAGTTACATGGGACGGGATGAAAAACTGTTTTTT
NA | TRBJ1-2 | TRBD1 | TRBV6-2/TRBV6-3 | CASSYTGTAYGYTF | TGTGCCAGCAGTTATACCGGGACAGCCTATGGCTACACCTTC
NA | TRBJ2-3 | TRBD1 | TRBV20-1 | CSARGQERTDTQYF | TGCAGTGCTAGGGGACAGGAAAGAACAGATACGCAGTATTTT
NA | TRBJ1-4 | NA | TRBV20-1 | CSAKEGTVEKLFF | TGCAGTGCTAAAGAGGGAACAGTCGAAAAACTGTTTTTT
NA | TRBJ2-1 | NA | TRBV6-6 | CASSGSYNEQFF | TGTGCCAGCAGTGGATCCTACAATGAGCAGTTCTTC
few | TRBJ2-3 | NA | TRBV18 | CASCQGITDTQYF | TGTGCCAGCTGCCAGGGGATCACAGATACGCAGTATTTT
few | TRBJ2-3 | TRBD1 | TRBV18 | CASSLGQGPDTQYF | TGTGCCAGCTCACTCGGACAGGGACCAGATACGCAGTATTTT
few | TRBJ2-7 | NA | TRBV7-2 | CASRLSRYEQYF | TGTGCCAGCCGTCTGTCCCGCTACGAGCAGTACTTC
few | TRBJ2-5 | TRBD1 | TRBV7-2 | CASVRDRGPQETQYF | TGTGCCAGCGTCCGGGACAGAGGGCCCCAAGAGACCCAGTACTTC
few | TRBJ2-3 | NA | TRBV20-1 | CSASGLARADTQYF | TGCAGTGCTAGTGGGCTAGCGAGGGCAGATACGCAGTATTTT
once | TRBJ2-1 | TRBD2 | TRBV29-1 | CSVTGTSGGNPGNEQFF | TGCAGCGTTACTGGGACTAGCGGGGGGAACCCGGGCAATGAGCAGTTCTTC
few | TRBJ2-3 | TRBD2 | TRBV10-2 | CASREGTSGTDTQYF | TGCGCCAGCAGGGAGGGGACTAGCGGCACAGATACGCAGTATTTT